The 23 T cell receptor beta chains reported below all come from one sample, sequenced in a study of CD8 T cells in Susac syndrome. RNA totalling roughly 0.5 to 1 ug underwent reverse transcription with random hexamers. TCRdb fed the immunoSEQ multiplex PCR reads into MiXCR, producing one record per CDR3 protein. The table lists about 300,000 distinct CDR3 sequences, roughly 85% of them singletons. The sequencing input was CD8+ T cells from PBMCs. The source of these receptors is a human donor with multiple sclerosis.

The CDR3: CSVEDAGAGGLYEQYF. Here the CDR3 DNA reads TGCAGCGTTGAAGACGCAGGGGCCGGAGGGTTATACGAGCAGTACTTC. This sequence joins TRBV29-1 and TRBJ2-7; D possibly uses TRBD1 or TRBD2 (6 bases each). Germline V gene lookup returns CDR1 SQVTM and CDR2 ANQGSEA. The CDR3 spans 16 residues. V was cut by 0 bases and J by 4 bases, with 19 bases left in between.

This clonotype occurred a few times. The chain carries TRBV27 and TRBJ1-5; D unresolved. The CDR3 sequence is 15 residues long. The V gene's germline CDR1 is MNHEY and CDR2 SMNVEV (reference sequence). Trimming stripped 5 bases from V and 2 bases from J, with 13 bases between. CDR3 DNA: TGTGCCAGCAGTCCCGGGGTCTCGGGCAATCAGCCCCAGCATTTT. Its translation is CASSPGVSGNQPQHF.

CDR3: CASSPIQDPSRQETQYF. The CDR3 DNA follows: TGTGCCAGCAGCCCCATTCAGGATCCTTCGAGGCAAGAGACCCAGTACTTC. The chain uses TRBV5-6 and TRBJ2-5, with D uncertain. Germline assignment: CDR1 SGHDT and CDR2 YYEEEE. Trimming cost V 4 bases and J 2 bases, with 21 bases left between them. The CDR3 is 17 amino acids.

The chain has TRBV10-1 and TRBJ2-1; D gene uncertain. V dropped 2 bases and J dropped 0 bases, with 17 bases sitting between them. The V gene's germline CDR1 is WNHNN and CDR2 SYGVQD (reference sequence). This CDR3 is 18 amino acids long. The CDR3 DNA is TGCGCCAGCAGTGAGGGTGTGCCGCGACGAGGCTCCTACAATGAGCAGTTCTTC. Its translation is CASSEGVPRRGSYNEQFF.

This clonotype was observed a handful of times. V is TRBV12-3 or TRBV12-4 and J is TRBJ2-7; D is perhaps TRBD2 (6 bases). This CDR3 has 16 residues. The V gene lost 3 bases and the J gene lost 0 bases, with 15 bases spanning the gap. The CDR3 DNA sequence: TGTGCCAGCAGTTTGGGGACTCTGTTAAGCTCCTACGAGCAGTACTTC. The encoded protein is CASSLGTLLSSYEQYF.

The chain is built from TRBV5-1 and TRBJ2-7, with D possibly TRBD1 on 6 matching bases. V was clipped by 0 bases and J by 5 bases, with 15 bases between them. The CDR3 has 15 residues. CDR1 is SGHRS and CDR2 is YFSETQ in the germline V gene. CDR3: CASSLASRGAHEQYF. CDR3 coding DNA: TGCGCCAGCAGCTTGGCCAGCAGGGGAGCCCACGAGCAGTACTTC. The full variable domain, its missing parts supplied by reference TRBV5-1 and TRBJ2-7, is KAGVTQTPRYLIKTRGQQVTLSCSPISGHRSVSWYQQTPGQGLQFLFEYFSETQRNKGNFPGRFSGRQFSNSRSEMNVSTLELGDSALYLCASSLASRGAHEQYFGPGTRLTVT.

The V and J genes are TRBV14 and TRBJ2-7; 12 bases are shared with TRBD2. From germline, CDR1 is SGHDN and CDR2 FVKESK. V was pared by 5 bases and J by 5 bases, with 10 bases of the junction left unmatched. This CDR3 has 16 amino acids. CDR3 sequence: CASSSRTSGTGHEQYF. Written as DNA, the CDR3 is TGTGCCAGCAGCTCTCGGACTAGCGGGACCGGCCACGAGCAGTACTTC.

This clonotype was counted once. This sequence joins TRBV4-2 and TRBJ2-7; possibly TRBD1 for D (5 bases). Germline-derived CDR1 and CDR2 are LGHNA and YNFKEQ. With 2 bases removed from V and 2 bases from J, the gap between germline ends came to 10 bases. The CDR3 contains 14 residues. The chain's CDR3 is CASSQIRQTYEQYF. The DNA for the CDR3 is TGTGCCAGCAGCCAAATAAGACAGACCTACGAGCAGTACTTC.

This clonotype was found a few times. The CDR3 is CASSSGAPGDGTGELFF. The CDR3 DNA follows: TGTGCCAGCAGCTCCGGGGCCCCCGGCGATGGCACCGGGGAGCTGTTTTTT. The V and J genes are TRBV7-2 and TRBJ2-2; the D call may be TRBD1 or TRBD2 (5 bases each). Germline V gene sequence: CDR1 SGHTA, CDR2 FQGNSA. This CDR3 comprises 17 residues. V was cut by 4 bases and J by 4 bases, with 19 bases left in between. Full variable domain (remainder filled in from reference TRBV7-2 and TRBJ2-2): GAGVSQSPSNKVTEKGKDVELRCDPISGHTALYWYRQSLGQGLEFLIYFQGNSAPDKSGLPSDRFSAERTGGSVSTLTIQRTQQEDSAVYLCASSSGAPGDGTGELFFGEGSRLTVL.

This clonotype was counted a few times. This chain joins TRBV7-9 and TRBJ2-1; either TRBD1 or TRBD2 may supply D (5 bases each). This CDR3 comprises 14 residues. Germline CDR1 SEHNR, CDR2 FQNEAQ (reference sequence). Trimming shortened V by 2 bases and J by 6 bases, and 11 bases separated the two germline ends. CDR3 bases: TGTGCCAGCAGCTTAACCGGGACCCCCAATGAGCAGTTCTTC. Its translation: CASSLTGTPNEQFF.

The chain has TRBV7-9 and TRBJ1-1; possible D gene TRBD1, 5 bases. Trimming cost V 6 bases and J 2 bases, with 7 bases left between them. Germline CDR1 and CDR2: SEHNR and FQNEAQ (reference sequence). This CDR3 has 12 residues. CDR3 residues: CASSRDNTEAFF. The CDR3 region has the DNA TGTGCCAGCAGTCGGGACAACACTGAAGCTTTCTTT.

The V gene is TRBV28, the J gene TRBJ2-1; 8 bases are a match to TRBD2. V shed 7 bases, J shed 0 bases, and the junction held 8 bases outside the gene matches. The V gene's germline CDR1 is MDHEN and CDR2 SYDVKM. This CDR3 has 16 residues. The CDR3: CASNPGGEGSYNEQFF. The CDR3 region has the DNA TGTGCCAGCAACCCCGGGGGGGAGGGCTCCTACAATGAGCAGTTCTTC.

As regards this clonotype: Its ends do not fully match the called genes, so a read error is possible. The rearrangement joins TRBV4-3 to TRBJ2-2; 7 bases are shared with TRBD2. The germline CDR1 and CDR2 sequences are LGHNA and YSLEER. This CDR3 contains 16 residues. CDR3 sequence: CAISPDSLAVSGELFF. The DNA for the CDR3 is TGCGCCATCAGCCCAGATTCTCTAGCGGTATCCGGGGAGCTGTTTTTT.

This clonotype appeared a few times. The J gene is TRBJ2-7, the V gene TRBV4-3, with D possibly matching TRBD2 (6 bases). The CDR3 is 18 residues long. Between the trimmed V and J ends, which lost 3 bases and 5 bases, there was a span of 26 bases. Germline V gene lookup returns CDR1 LGHNA and CDR2 YSLEER. The CDR3 region has the DNA TGCGCCAGCAGCCATGAAGGAGGGACTGCAGGAGGGTCACACGAGCAGTACTTC. It is translated as CASSHEGGTAGGSHEQYF.

This clonotype was counted between two and nine times. The chain is built from TRBV11-2 and TRBJ2-5; 7 bases are a match to TRBD2. Looked up from germline, CDR1 is SGHAT and CDR2 is FQNNGV. J lost 5 bases, V lost 1 base, and 7 bases had no gene match. This CDR3 is built from 15 residues. CDR3 sequence (DNA): TGTGCCAGCAGCTTAGTACAAGCGGGGAAGGAGACCCAGTACTTC. Amino acids: CASSLVQAGKETQYF.

This clonotype was picked up one time. The genes are TRBV25-1 and TRBJ1-4; possible D gene TRBD1, 5 bases. CDR3 size: 12 residues. The germline gives CDR1 MGHDK, CDR2 SYGVNS. V was shortened by 7 bases and J by 7 bases, with 10 bases between the two germline ends. The CDR3 DNA reads as TGTGCCAGCATGCAGGGCGTTGAAAAACTGTTTTTT. Protein product: CASMQGVEKLFF. Together with reference TRBV25-1 and TRBJ1-4, the CDR3 gives the full variable domain: EADIYQTPRYLVIGTGKKITLECSQTMGHDKMYWYQQDPGMELHLIHYSYGVNSTEKGDLSSESTVSRIRTEHFPLTLESARPSHTSQYLCASMQGVEKLFFGSGTQLSVL.

This rearrangement joins TRBV7-8 to TRBJ2-1, with D perhaps TRBD2 (5 bases). Germline-derived CDR1 and CDR2 are SGHVS and FQNEAQ. V was shortened by 7 bases and J by 2 bases, with 9 bases between the two germline ends. The CDR3 has 13 residues. Here the CDR3 reads CASTAGTYNEQFF. Written as DNA, the CDR3 is TGTGCCAGCACCGCCGGGACCTACAATGAGCAGTTCTTC.

This clonotype has a handful of counts. The chain combines TRBV3-1 with TRBJ2-1; D is possibly TRBD1 (5 bases). The V gene lost 0 bases and the J gene lost 0 bases, with 9 bases spanning the gap. CDR1 is LGHDT and CDR2 is YNNKEL in the germline V gene (reference sequence). This CDR3 contains 16 residues. The CDR3 DNA follows: TGTGCCAGCAGCCAAGATGGGGCGGTCTCCTACAATGAGCAGTTCTTC. It specifies CASSQDGAVSYNEQFF.

The chain uses TRBV28 and TRBJ1-3; possible D gene TRBD1, 6 bases. Germline values: CDR1 MDHEN, CDR2 SYDVKM. The CDR3 loop spans 15 amino acids. Trimming took off 5 bases at V and 4 bases at J, with 15 bases between the two ends. The CDR3 DNA reads as TGTGCCAGCAGTCCCCAGGGGACCGGGGGAAACACCATATATTTT. Amino acid sequence: CASSPQGTGGNTIYF.

The chain joins TRBV4-3 to TRBJ2-2; 9 bases map to TRBD1. The CDR3 length is 16 residues. CDR1 and CDR2 (germline): LGHNA, YSLEER. The junction had 7 bases not matched to a gene; V was cut back by 3 bases and J by 5 bases. CDR3 coding DNA: TGCGCCAGCAGCCACTTACAGGGGGCCGGGACCGGGGAGCTGTTTTTT. Translating it yields CASSHLQGAGTGELFF.

The rearrangement uses TRBV7-9 and TRBJ2-2, with 9 nucleotides matching TRBD2. The germline gives CDR1 SEHNR, CDR2 FQNEAQ (reference sequence). This CDR3 has 16 residues. The ends lost 8 bases at V and 2 bases at J; junction bases unmatched: 9. The CDR3, as DNA: TGTGCCAGCGAGGCTAGCGGGGCAATTAACACCGGGGAGCTGTTTTTT. This gives the protein CASEASGAINTGELFF.

The chain carries TRBV6-5 and TRBJ2-3; D unresolved. V dropped 0 bases and J dropped 4 bases, with 14 bases sitting between them. This CDR3 has 16 residues. Germline CDR1 MNHEY, CDR2 SVGAGI. CDR3 region: CASSYSTNTVSDTQYF. As DNA, the CDR3 is TGTGCCAGCAGTTACTCCACTAATACAGTTTCAGATACGCAGTATTTT.

This rearrangement joins TRBV19 to TRBJ2-7; D ambiguous. Germline V gives CDR1 LNHDA, CDR2 SQIVND (reference sequence). The CDR3 has 13 amino acids. With 3 bases removed from V and 3 bases from J, the gap between germline ends came to 9 bases. The CDR3 nucleotides are TGTGCCAGTAGTATGGGCGGAAACTACGAGCAGTACTTC. It codes for CASSMGGNYEQYF.